The source of this TCR beta chain is a study of shared clonotypes between healthy human individuals. CD45RO-negative CD8 cells positively selected for CCR7 made up the naive population, which excluded terminally differentiated effector memory CD45RA+ cells. Every contributor of samples was a Caucasian grown-up residing in Nashville, Tennessee. The CDR3 spans 14 residues. Per germline, CDR1 MDHEN and CDR2 SYDVKM. Trimming at V came to 6 bases and at J to 2 bases, leaving 7 bases not matched to a gene. Findings and caveats of the study: The genetic and exposure-history diversity represented was limited by few donors. Large depth notwithstanding, sorted-subset sequencing proved incomplete by rarefaction.

The assay ran at deep level. The assay was immunoSEQ multiplex PCR, and TCRdb's table has in-frame clones only and misses some. Of millions of clones listed, around 93% were seen once; the top ten hold 1.5% to 2%. This clone was detected only once. Its antigen remains unknown. Input material: naive CD8+ T cells from PBMCs. This sequence was found in a man younger than 30 in good health. Some clones in this sample may be carry-over from other donors' samples. The V call is TRBV28, the J call TRBJ2-7; 7 nucleotides line up with TRBD1. CDR3 loop: CASRPTGTAYEQYF. In DNA form, the CDR3 reads TGTGCCAGCAGGCCGACTGGGACAGCCTACGAGCAGTACTTC.